This is a list of T cell receptor beta chains from one sample in a study of T cell clones after liver transplantation. Method: immunoSEQ multiplex PCR; TCRdb's copy keeps in-frame clones and lacks some. In the table there are 20,000 to 25,000 clones, just under 80% of which are singletons. The sample consisted of CD8+ T cells from blood, taken approximately 54 months after liver transplant. Receptors originate from a human patient who received a liver transplant. Some T cells may be supplied by the graft donor. The CDR3 runs from the conserved cysteine through the conserved F or W. D genes are given only for firm matches. Clone size is shown for a subset of rows, as once, few, many or a class of expanded clone.

j_call: TRBJ2-3
d_call: TRBD1
v_call: TRBV4-1
clone_size: NA
cdr3_nt: TGCGCCAGCAGTGAGTTTGACAGGGGAATGGATACGCAGTATTTT
cdr3_aa: CASSEFDRGMDTQYF

j_call: TRBJ2-1
d_call: TRBD1
v_call: TRBV9
clone_size: NA
cdr3_nt: TGTGCCAGCAGCGCTCCTACAGGGGAGACCTACAATGAGCAGTTCTTC
cdr3_aa: CASSAPTGETYNEQFF

j_call: TRBJ2-7
d_call: TRBD2
v_call: TRBV5-8
clone_size: NA
cdr3_nt: TGTGCCAGCAGCTTGGCCCAGACTAGCGAGGGGGAGCAGTACTTC
cdr3_aa: CASSLAQTSEGEQYF

j_call: TRBJ2-3
d_call: NA
v_call: TRBV9
clone_size: once
cdr3_nt: TGTGCCAGCAGCGGGGGGGGCGAACCCACAGATACGCAGTATTTT
cdr3_aa: CASSGGGEPTDTQYF

j_call: TRBJ2-2
d_call: NA
v_call: TRBV5-4
clone_size: NA
cdr3_nt: TGTGCCAGCAGCTTGGAAGTTAACACCGGGGAGCTGTTTTTT
cdr3_aa: CASSLEVNTGELFF

j_call: TRBJ1-2
d_call: NA
v_call: TRBV5-4
clone_size: NA
cdr3_nt: TGTGCCAGCAGCCCAATAGGGGGTTTTGGCTACACCTTC
cdr3_aa: CASSPIGGFGYTF

j_call: TRBJ1-3
d_call: NA
v_call: TRBV10-1
clone_size: NA
cdr3_nt: TGCGCCAGCAGTGAAGGCCTGACCATATATTTT
cdr3_aa: CASSEGLTIYF

j_call: TRBJ2-1
d_call: TRBD2
v_call: TRBV28
clone_size: NA
cdr3_nt: TGTGCCAGCAGTTTCCCACCAGCGGGGGGGCCTTACAATGAGCAGTTCTTC
cdr3_aa: CASSFPPAGGPYNEQFF

j_call: TRBJ1-5
d_call: NA
v_call: TRBV6-1
clone_size: NA
cdr3_nt: TGTGCCAGCAGTGAAGTCTACGGTGGGTCAAATCAGCCCCAGCATTTT
cdr3_aa: CASSEVYGGSNQPQHF

j_call: TRBJ1-4
d_call: TRBD1
v_call: TRBV6-5
clone_size: NA
cdr3_nt: TGTGCCAGTAGTCTTGTAACAGGGGGTGAAAAACTGTTTTTT
cdr3_aa: CASSLVTGGEKLFF

j_call: TRBJ1-2
d_call: TRBD1
v_call: TRBV19
clone_size: NA
cdr3_nt: TGTGCCAGTAGAAGAGAGAAAGGACAGGCATACTATGGCTACACCTTC
cdr3_aa: CASRREKGQAYYGYTF

j_call: TRBJ1-4
d_call: NA
v_call: TRBV7-8
clone_size: NA
cdr3_nt: TGTGCCAGCAGCTTAGCCCTGACCGGGACAAGCAATGAAAAACTGTTTTTT
cdr3_aa: CASSLALTGTSNEKLFF

j_call: TRBJ2-1
d_call: NA
v_call: TRBV6-1
clone_size: NA
cdr3_nt: TGTGCCAGCAGCGAGGCGACAGTACACAATGAGCAGTTCTTC
cdr3_aa: CASSEATVHNEQFF

j_call: TRBJ1-2
d_call: NA
v_call: TRBV27
clone_size: once
cdr3_nt: TGTGCCAGCAGTTTAGGGCAGGGTGAAGGCTACACCTTC
cdr3_aa: CASSLGQGEGYTF

j_call: TRBJ1-1
d_call: NA
v_call: TRBV27
clone_size: NA
cdr3_nt: TGTGCCACCAGTGATCAGACCGGGGCTGAAGCTTTCTTT
cdr3_aa: CATSDQTGAEAFF

j_call: TRBJ1-3
d_call: NA
v_call: TRBV28
clone_size: NA
cdr3_nt: TGTGCCAGCAACCAAGGGGGAGGAAACACCATATATTTT
cdr3_aa: CASNQGGGNTIYF

j_call: TRBJ2-2
d_call: NA
v_call: TRBV2
clone_size: NA
cdr3_nt: TGTGCCAGCAGTGAGAAGCCACCCGGGGAGCTGTTTTTT
cdr3_aa: CASSEKPPGELFF

j_call: TRBJ1-5
d_call: NA
v_call: TRBV7-9
clone_size: medium-sized
cdr3_nt: TGTGCCAGCAGCTCGACGCTCTCAGGGGATCAGCCCCAGCATTTT
cdr3_aa: CASSSTLSGDQPQHF

j_call: TRBJ1-4
d_call: TRBD1
v_call: TRBV19
clone_size: NA
cdr3_nt: TGTGCCAGTAGTCTCCGACAGGGAGTAGAACTGTTTTTT
cdr3_aa: CASSLRQGVELFF

j_call: TRBJ2-1
d_call: NA
v_call: TRBV6-6
clone_size: NA
cdr3_nt: TGTGCCAGCAGCTACCTAAAAAACAATGAGCAGTTCTTC
cdr3_aa: CASSYLKNNEQFF